The rows below give T cell receptor beta chains drawn from one sample of a study of shared clonotypes between healthy human individuals. TCRdb's table, derived via immunoSEQ multiplex PCR, lists solely in-frame clones and lacks some. The table lists about 1.5 million clones, around 97% of them singletons. The source material was naive CD4+ T cells sorted from blood. The receptors here all came from a man aged 30 to 39 in good health. Each CDR3 is given with its conserved first and last residue. D genes are given only for firm matches. Part of the rows lack a size; the others show once, few, many or a class for expanded clones.

size	D	V	J	length	DNA	CDR3
.	.	TRBV7-6	TRBJ2-7	16	TGTGCCAGCAGCTTAGGGATATCCGGACAGTCCGGCGAGCAGTACTTC	CASSLGISGQSGEQYF
.	TRBD2	TRBV9	TRBJ2-3	15	TGTGCCAGCAGCACTTCTAGCGGGAGGACAGATACGCAGTATTTT	CASSTSSGRTDTQYF
.	.	TRBV15	TRBJ2-7	14	TGTGCCACCAGCAGAGCGACCACCCTCTACGAGCAGTACTTC	CATSRATTLYEQYF
.	.	TRBV9	TRBJ1-2	13	TGTGCCAGCAGCGTAGGCCCCGGGACGGGCTACACCTTC	CASSVGPGTGYTF
.	.	TRBV10-3	TRBJ1-3	15	TGTGCCATCAGTCCCTCTTATCTCTCTGGAAACACCATATATTTT	CAISPSYLSGNTIYF
.	.	TRBV28	TRBJ1-4	19	TGTGCCAGCAGTTTGCGGTACCCGAACAGAGGGACCTCTAATGAAAAACTGTTTTTT	CASSLRYPNRGTSNEKLFF
.	.	TRBV9	TRBJ2-2	14	TGTGCCAGCAGCCGGAACCCGAACACCGGGGAGCTGTTTTTT	CASSRNPNTGELFF
.	.	TRBV28	TRBJ2-4	13	TGTGCCAGCAGCCTCCCCGGCGGGTCCATTCAGTACTTC	CASSLPGGSIQYF
.	.	TRBV5-8	TRBJ1-1	11	TGTGCCAGCAGCTTACAGGTCGAAGCTTTCTTT	CASSLQVEAFF
.	TRBD2	TRBV6-1	TRBJ2-7	15	TGTGCCAGCAGTATCCTAGCGGGAGGGCCTAACGAGCAGTACTTC	CASSILAGGPNEQYF
.	TRBD1	TRBV6-1	TRBJ1-5	15	TGTGCCAGCAGCCCCCGGGACAGACACAATCAGCCCCAGCATTTT	CASSPRDRHNQPQHF
.	.	TRBV7-9	TRBJ1-5	14	TGTGCCAGCAGCTTAGAGGGTGGTAATCAGCCCCAGCATTTT	CASSLEGGNQPQHF
.	.	TRBV15	TRBJ2-6	20	TGTGCCACCAGCACGACTCTCGGGATACCCGGACGTACTGGGGCCAACGTCCTGACTTTC	CATSTTLGIPGRTGANVLTF
.	.	TRBV4-3	TRBJ2-7	15	TGCGCCAGCAGCCAAGATCCTGGGCGGGACTACGAGCAGTACTTC	CASSQDPGRDYEQYF
.	.	TRBV6-5	TRBJ2-1	14	TGTGCCAGCAGTTACTCCCGCAGGGGAGATGAGCAGTTCTTC	CASSYSRRGDEQFF
.	TRBD2	TRBV27	TRBJ2-1	15	TGTGCCAGCAGAAGAGGAGCGGGAGGAGGGGATGAGCAGTTCTTC	CASRRGAGGGDEQFF
.	TRBD1	TRBV10-2	TRBJ2-7	15	TGCGCCAGCAGTACAGGGGCCCCGATTCTCTACGAGCAGTACTTC	CASSTGAPILYEQYF
.	TRBD2	TRBV28	TRBJ2-1	17	TGTGCCAGCAGTTCCCGAGGACTAGCGGGAGTGGTGATTGAGCAGTTCTTC	CASSSRGLAGVVIEQFF
.	.	TRBV4-2	TRBJ1-1	14	TGTGCCAGCAGCCAAGAGGACGTGAACACTGAAGCTTTCTTT	CASSQEDVNTEAFF
.	TRBD1	TRBV11-3	TRBJ1-4	15	TGTGCCAGCAGCTTGACAGGGGCAACTAATGAAAAACTGTTTTTT	CASSLTGATNEKLFF
.	TRBD1	TRBV30	TRBJ1-2	15	TGTGCCTGCGGCCCCCGCGGACAGGGGTACTATGGCTACACCTTC	CACGPRGQGYYGYTF
.	TRBD1	TRBV6-4	TRBJ2-7	14	TGTGCCAGCAACCTGACAGGGGATCGACACGAGCAGTACTTC	CASNLTGDRHEQYF
.	TRBD2	TRBV27	TRBJ2-2	18	TGTGCCAGCAGTTTATGGGTAGCGGGAGAGTCTAACACCGGGGAGCTGTTTTTT	CASSLWVAGESNTGELFF
once	TRBD2	TRBV7-2	TRBJ2-1	15	TGTGCCAGCAGCCTTCTAGCGGGAGGCACTGATGAGCAGTTCTTC	CASSLLAGGTDEQFF
once	.	TRBV7-6	TRBJ1-4	18	TGTGCCAGCAGCTTAGGGATAGGGGCCAGGCTGCCTAATGAAAAACTGTTTTTT	CASSLGIGARLPNEKLFF
.	.	TRBV6-6	TRBJ1-5	13	TGTGCCAGCAGGTTAATTAGCAATCAGCCCCAGCATTTT	CASRLISNQPQHF
.	.	TRBV2	TRBJ1-5	13	TGTGCCAGCAGTCGCACAGGGAATCAGCCCCAGCATTTT	CASSRTGNQPQHF
.	.	TRBV9	TRBJ2-1	14	TGTGCCAGCAACCCGGGACATATCTACAATGAGCAGTTCTTC	CASNPGHIYNEQFF
.	TRBD2	TRBV9	TRBJ2-3	15	TGTGCCAGCAGCCCCAGGGCGGGAGGGACAGATACGCAGTATTTT	CASSPRAGGTDTQYF
.	.	TRBV28	TRBJ1-2	12	TGTGCCAGCAGCCCCCCCATCTATGGCTACACCTTC	CASSPPIYGYTF
.	.	TRBV10-3	TRBJ1-1	13	TGTGCCATCAGGGGGGACCTGAACACTGAAGCTTTCTTT	CAIRGDLNTEAFF
.	.	TRBV6-5	TRBJ1-1	13	TGTGCCAGCAGTCCCGAGTCGAGGACTGAAGCTTTCTTT	CASSPESRTEAFF
.	.	TRBV18	TRBJ1-5	15	TGTGCCAGCTCACCGGGAGACAGTCTCTCTCAGCCCCAGCATTTT	CASSPGDSLSQPQHF
.	.	TRBV5-1	TRBJ1-3	16	TGCGCCAGCAGCTTGGTGGCTGAAGCCTCTGGAAACACCATATATTTT	CASSLVAEASGNTIYF
.	.	TRBV6-4	TRBJ1-1	14	TGTGCCAGCAGTGAATGGGGTGGGAACACTGAAGCTTTCTTT	CASSEWGGNTEAFF
.	TRBD1	TRBV5-1	TRBJ2-1	18	TGCGCCAGCAGCTTGGCCTCATCCCGGACAGGGGGTAGCAATGAGCAGTTCTTC	CASSLASSRTGGSNEQFF
.	.	TRBV7-6	TRBJ2-7	15	TGTGCCAGCAGCGAGGCAGGGAATGGTCTCTACGAGCAGTACTTC	CASSEAGNGLYEQYF
.	.	TRBV28	TRBJ2-2	15	TGTGCCAGCACCCCCGGTAGGGGGATCACCCGGGAGCTGTTTTTT	CASTPGRGITRELFF
.	.	TRBV27	TRBJ2-7	13	TGTGCCAGCAGTTTCCCGGGCCACTACGAGCAGTACTTC	CASSFPGHYEQYF
.	.	TRBV14	TRBJ2-7	14	TGTGCCAGCAGCCTACTGACAGGAACCTACGAGCAGTACTTC	CASSLLTGTYEQYF
once	.	TRBV7-9	TRBJ2-1	15	TGTGCCAGCAGCTATAGTAGGCCTTCGGCCAATGAGCAGTTCTTC	CASSYSRPSANEQFF
once	.	TRBV18	TRBJ2-4	15	TGTGCCAGCTCACCATTGGCGAGGGGAGAAAACATTCAGTACTTC	CASSPLARGENIQYF
.	.	TRBV19	TRBJ1-4	12	TGTGCCAGTAGTCGGACCTCAGAAAAACTGTTTTTT	CASSRTSEKLFF
.	.	TRBV18	TRBJ2-7	13	TGTGCCAGCTCACCCGGGCCAACCTACGAGCAGTACTTC	CASSPGPTYEQYF
once	.	TRBV18	TRBJ2-3	14	TGTGCCAGCTCACCATCGGGGGCCCCAGATACGCAGTATTTT	CASSPSGAPDTQYF
.	.	TRBV5-4	TRBJ1-4	14	TGTGCCAGCAGCTTAGCGGGTGAGGGTGAAAAACTGTTTTTT	CASSLAGEGEKLFF
.	TRBD2	TRBV7-2	TRBJ2-7	18	TGTGCCAGCAGCTCGGAGGGTAGTTGGAGCGGGAGAGGATACGAGCAGTACTTC	CASSSEGSWSGRGYEQYF